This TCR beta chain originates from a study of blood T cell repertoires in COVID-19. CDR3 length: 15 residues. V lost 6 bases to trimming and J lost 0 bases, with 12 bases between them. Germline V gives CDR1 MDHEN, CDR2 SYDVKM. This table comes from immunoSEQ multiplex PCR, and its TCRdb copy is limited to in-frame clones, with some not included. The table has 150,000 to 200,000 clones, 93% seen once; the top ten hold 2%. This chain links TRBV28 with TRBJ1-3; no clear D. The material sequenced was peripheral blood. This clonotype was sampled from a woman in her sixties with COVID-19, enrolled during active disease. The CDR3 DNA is TGTGCCAGCAGCTTTTCGGTGCCCTCTGGAAACACCATATATTTT. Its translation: CASSFSVPSGNTIYF.